What follows is one TCR beta chain and its context. What it binds is not known. The table came from immunoSEQ multiplex PCR; TCRdb's copy has only in-frame clones and leaves some out. In the table there are 30,000 or so clones, around nine tenths of which are singletons. The data originate from a study of lymphopenia after photon versus proton radiotherapy. The study, taken as a whole, reports: Post-nadir diversity loss with photons came from oligoclonal expansion, particularly CD8+ Temra cells. A bigger post-nadir fall in TCR diversity correlated inversely with survival time in deceased patients. Relative stability marked proton patients; photon patients lost diversity and naive cells.

The sequencing used peripheral blood, collected from a patient treated with proton-based radiotherapy. The TCR originated in a woman aged 55-69 years with cholangiocarcinoma. Some clones in this sample may be carry-over from other donors' samples.

In DNA form, the CDR3 reads TGTGCCAGCAGCTTAGGGCCCGGGGGCAGAGATACGCAGTATTTT. This gives the protein CASSLGPGGRDTQYF. This rearrangement joins TRBV7-6 to TRBJ2-3, with D possibly called TRBD1 or TRBD2 (6 bases each). The germline V gene encodes CDR1 SGHVS and CDR2 FNYEAQ. The CDR3 has 15 amino acids. The V end was cut by 1 base, the J end by 5 bases, with 13 bases between.